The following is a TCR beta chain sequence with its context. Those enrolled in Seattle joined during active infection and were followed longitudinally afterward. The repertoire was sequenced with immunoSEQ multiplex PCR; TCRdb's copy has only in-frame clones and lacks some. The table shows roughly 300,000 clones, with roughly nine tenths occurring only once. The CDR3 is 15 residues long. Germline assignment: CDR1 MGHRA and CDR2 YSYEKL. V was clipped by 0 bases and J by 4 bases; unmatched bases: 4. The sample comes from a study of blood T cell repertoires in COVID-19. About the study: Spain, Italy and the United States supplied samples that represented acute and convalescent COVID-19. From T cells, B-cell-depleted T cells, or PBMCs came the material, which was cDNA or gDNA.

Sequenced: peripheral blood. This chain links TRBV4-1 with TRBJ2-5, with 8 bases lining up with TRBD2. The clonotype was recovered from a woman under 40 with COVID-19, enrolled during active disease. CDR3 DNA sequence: TGCGCCAGCAGCCAAGAGAGCGGGGGAGGAGAGACCCAGTACTTC. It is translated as CASSQESGGGETQYF.